The present entry profiles one T cell receptor (beta chain) with its context. Its antigen is undetermined. The data were produced by immunoSEQ multiplex PCR, yet TCRdb's version contains in-frame clones alone and is incomplete. The repertoire has 250,000 to 350,000 clones, 70% to 80% of them found once; the top ten carry around 6%. This specimen comes from a study of cytotoxic CD8 clonotypes in ibrutinib-treated CLL. General observations from the study: Circulating CD8+ T-cell counts were tracked by baseline clonality, which exceeded that of age-matched healthy donors.

The germline gives CDR1 KGHSH, CDR2 LQKENI. The CDR3 loop spans 13 amino acids. Trimming pared 3 bases from V and 7 bases from J, leaving 10 bases between. This TCR was recovered from a human donor with chronic lymphocytic leukemia. Sequenced here: PBMCs, sampled at disease progression, from a patient treated with ibrutinib. The chain is built from TRBV18 and TRBJ1-5; possibly TRBD1 for D (5 bases). CDR3 sequence reads: CASSPNRNQPQHF. The CDR3 region has the DNA TGTGCCAGCTCACCGAACAGGAACCAGCCCCAGCATTTT.